Below are 29 T cell receptor beta chains sequenced from a single sample in a study of control samples from healthy donors and cancer patients. Method: immunoSEQ multiplex PCR; TCRdb's copy keeps in-frame clones and lacks some. The sample has more than 95,000 clones; roughly 93% are singletons. What was sequenced was blood. The receptors come from a man aged 18 to 29 in good health.

CDR3 loop: CASSLALGEGRTEAFF. As DNA, the CDR3 is TGCGCCAGCAGCTTGGCCCTGGGGGAGGGGAGGACTGAAGCTTTCTTT. V usage is TRBV5-1 and J usage is TRBJ1-1, with D possibly matching TRBD1 (5 bases). Between the trimmed V and J ends, which lost 0 bases and 5 bases, there was a span of 17 bases. The CDR3 runs 16 residues. Germline CDR1 reads SGHRS; CDR2 reads YFSETQ.

The chain is built from TRBV25-1 and TRBJ1-6; unclear D gene. The ends were cut back, 3 bases at V and 9 bases at J, with 18 bases in the middle. This CDR3 spans 16 amino acids. Germline CDR1 is MGHDK and CDR2 is SYGVNS. The CDR3 DNA follows: TGTGCCAGCAGTGATCCCCACGACGGGGATACTTCACCCCTCCACTTT. Translating it yields CASSDPHDGDTSPLHF.

V and J are TRBV7-6 and TRBJ1-3, with D maybe TRBD1 (5 bases). V lost 5 bases and J 0 bases, leaving 11 bases between the germline ends. The CDR3 spans 15 residues. Germline CDR1 and CDR2: SGHVS and FNYEAQ. The CDR3 nucleotides read TGTGCCAGCAGCACTCGACAGTCCTCTGGAAACACCATATATTTT. Its protein product is CASSTRQSSGNTIYF.

This chain links TRBV30 with TRBJ2-6; TRBD1 might be the D (6 bases). Germline loops: CDR1 GTSNPN, CDR2 SVGIG (reference sequence). The CDR3 consists of 14 residues. Trimming took 3 bases from V and 2 from J, leaving 8 bases between them. CDR3 nucleotides: TGTGCCTGGAGACAGGGACCTGGGGCCAACGTCCTGACTTTC. It specifies CAWRQGPGANVLTF.

V is TRBV29-1 and J is TRBJ2-7; 10 bases fit TRBD2. Per the germline V gene, CDR1 is SQVTM and CDR2 is ANQGSEA. The CDR3 consists of 14 residues. V shed 7 bases and J 6 bases; nucleotides not matched to a gene: 12. The CDR3 DNA follows: TGCAGCGCTAGGGGAGCGGGGGGGCCCTCCGAGCAGTACTTC. Amino acids: CSARGAGGPSEQYF.

The rearrangement joins TRBV19 to TRBJ1-1; the D gene is possibly TRBD1 (5 bases). V was cut by 5 bases and J by 1 base, with 17 bases left in between. This CDR3 region has 16 residues. Germline CDR1 and CDR2: LNHDA and SQIVND (reference sequence). The CDR3 DNA is TGTGCCAGTAGTCTTTCCAGGGCCCCAGGGAACACTGAAGCTTTCTTT. It codes for CASSLSRAPGNTEAFF.

The CDR3 DNA is TGTGCCAGCAGTGATCAGGGAGTGAACTATGGCTACACCTTC. This encodes CASSDQGVNYGYTF. The chain recombines TRBV25-1 with TRBJ1-2, with D perhaps TRBD1 (5 bases). The germline V gene encodes CDR1 MGHDK and CDR2 SYGVNS. V was pared by 3 bases and J by 2 bases, with 10 bases between. The CDR3 has 14 residues.

CDR3 in DNA: TGTGCCAGCAGTATCGATGGCAGTTACGAGCAGTACTTC. Translation: CASSIDGSYEQYF. The V gene is TRBV6-5, the J gene TRBJ2-7, with unresolved D. Germline CDR1 MNHEY, CDR2 SVGAGI. The CDR3 extends over 13 amino acids. The ends were cut back, 5 bases at V and 4 bases at J, with 12 bases in the middle.

CDR3 in DNA: TGTGCCAGTACTGGGAACAGCAATCAGCCCCAGCATTTT. It yields the protein CASTGNSNQPQHF. This chain joins TRBV19 and TRBJ1-5; D gene ambiguous. The CDR3 loop spans 13 amino acids. Germline CDR1 is LNHDA and CDR2 is SQIVND (reference sequence). V lost 7 bases and J 1 base, leaving 8 bases between the germline ends. The whole variable domain, remainder taken from reference TRBV19 and TRBJ1-5, is DGGITQSPKYLFRKEGQNVTLSCEQNLNHDAMYWYRQDPGQGLRLIYYSQIVNDFQKGDIAEGYSVSREKKESFPLTVTSAQKNPTAFYLCASTGNSNQPQHFGDGTRLSIL.

The chain couples TRBV3-1 (or the pseudogene TRBV3-2) to TRBJ2-3, with D uncertain. Trimming took 0 bases from V and 2 from J, leaving 6 bases between them. This CDR3 is 14 amino acids long. Germline V lookup: CDR1 LGHDT, CDR2 YNNKEL (reference sequence). The CDR3 region is CASSQDRATDTQYF. The DNA of the CDR3 is TGTGCCAGCAGCCAAGACAGAGCCACAGATACGCAGTATTTT.

The rearrangement joins TRBV9 to TRBJ2-3; 9 bases agree with TRBD2. J lost 2 bases, V lost 0 bases, and 7 bases had no gene match. The CDR3 extends over 17 amino acids. Germline V gene sequence: CDR1 SGDLS, CDR2 YYNGEE. CDR3 in amino acids: CASSVGLLAGNTDTQYF. The CDR3 DNA follows: TGTGCCAGCAGCGTAGGTCTCCTAGCGGGGAACACAGATACGCAGTATTTT.

The J gene is TRBJ1-3, the V gene TRBV5-1; 9 positions match TRBD1. The CDR3 spans 17 residues. V was pared by 1 base and J by 2 bases, with 7 bases of the junction left unmatched. Germline CDR1 SGHRS, CDR2 YFSETQ. CDR3 nucleotide sequence: TGCGCCAGCAGCTTGCAGACAGGGGGGACGCCTGGAAACACCATATATTTT. This translates into CASSLQTGGTPGNTIYF.

This rearrangement joins TRBV15 to TRBJ2-1; D is ambiguous. V lost 1 base, J lost 5 bases, and 9 bases lay in between. The CDR3 has 14 amino acids. The germline V gene has CDR1 LNHNV and CDR2 YYDKDF (reference sequence). CDR3 amino acids: CATSRVGRDNEQFF. The CDR3 nucleotides are TGTGCCACCAGCAGAGTTGGTAGAGACAATGAGCAGTTCTTC.

This chain connects TRBV25-1 to TRBJ2-1; 10 bases align to TRBD2. Germline CDR1 and CDR2: MGHDK and SYGVNS. With 2 bases clipped from V and 8 bases from J, the junction kept 6 bases outside the gene matches. The CDR3 length is 15 residues. CDR3 sequence reads: CASSESSGRLYEQFF. CDR3 bases: TGTGCCAGCAGTGAAAGTAGCGGGAGGTTGTATGAGCAGTTCTTC.

The CDR3 sequence: CASSFRVDEKLFF. CDR3 sequence (DNA): TGTGCCAGCAGCTTTAGGGTCGATGAAAAACTGTTTTTT. V usage is TRBV5-8 and J usage is TRBJ1-4; no firm D call. The germline CDR1 and CDR2 sequences are SGHTS and YDEGEE. The CDR3 is 13 residues long. V was clipped by 2 bases and J by 6 bases, with 8 bases between them.

The V call is TRBV4-2, the J call TRBJ1-2; 8 positions agree with TRBD1. Germline CDR1 reads LGHNA; CDR2 reads YNFKEQ. J lost 6 bases, V lost 2 bases, and 5 bases had no gene match. The CDR3 is 14 amino acids. The DNA for the CDR3 is TGTGCCAGCAGCCAACCGGGACAGGTAGATGGCTACACCTTC. This translates into CASSQPGQVDGYTF.

This sequence joins TRBV5-1 and TRBJ2-1, with TRBD2 matching over 10 bases. The CDR3 runs 15 residues. With V trimmed by 0 bases and J by 5 bases, 2 bases remained unmatched. Germline-derived CDR1 and CDR2 are SGHRS and YFSETQ. The CDR3 loop is CASSLGLAGNNEQFF. The CDR3 DNA is TGCGCCAGCAGCTTGGGACTAGCGGGTAACAATGAGCAGTTCTTC.

The chain uses TRBV27 and TRBJ2-2; no reliable D call. This CDR3 contains 11 residues. The germline V gene has CDR1 MNHEY and CDR2 SMNVEV (reference sequence). The ends were cut back, 1 base at V and 7 bases at J, with 1 base in the middle. CDR3 DNA: TGTGCCAGCAGTTTATACGGGGAGCTGTTTTTT. Its translation: CASSLYGELFF.

J is TRBJ1-4 and V is TRBV4-1; 8 bases match TRBD1. V lost 6 bases and J lost 4; bases outside the gene matches: 7. The CDR3 totals 15 residues. Germline loops: CDR1 MGHRA, CDR2 YSYEKL. For the CDR3, the DNA is TGCGCCAGCAGTCGCCCGACAGGGGTTAATGAAAAACTGTTTTTT. This codes for CASSRPTGVNEKLFF.

The gene calls are TRBV7-6 and TRBJ2-3, with D perhaps matching TRBD2 (6 bases). With 5 bases removed from V and 1 base from J, the gap between germline ends came to 10 bases. This CDR3 is 14 amino acids long. Germline V CDR1 and CDR2: SGHVS, FNYEAQ. The CDR3 nucleotides read TGTGCCAGCAGCCCGGGACTTCGCACAGATACGCAGTATTTT. It encodes CASSPGLRTDTQYF.

This clone has a single count. This chain joins TRBV4-1 and TRBJ1-2; weak D call: TRBD1 (5 bases). Germline V lookup: CDR1 MGHRA, CDR2 YSYEKL. The V gene lost 2 bases and the J gene lost 5 bases, with 15 bases spanning the gap. CDR3 size: 15 residues. The CDR3 loop is CASSQNSGGEYGYTF. The CDR3 nucleotides read TGCGCCAGCAGCCAAAATTCGGGAGGGGAATATGGCTACACCTTC.

The chain recombines TRBV7-9 with TRBJ1-6; no clear D gene. This CDR3 spans 16 amino acids. V gave up 5 bases and J gave up 0 bases, with 11 bases separating them. The germline V gene encodes CDR1 SEHNR and CDR2 FQNEAQ (reference sequence). In DNA, the CDR3 is TGTGCCAGCAGCCCACCCGTGAGCTCCTATAATTCACCCCTCCACTTT. It is translated as CASSPPVSSYNSPLHF.

This rearrangement joins TRBV4-3 to TRBJ1-1, with 9 bases lining up with TRBD1. Trimming at V came to 3 bases and at J to 3 bases, leaving 5 bases not matched to a gene. The CDR3 totals 15 residues. Germline assignment: CDR1 LGHNA and CDR2 YSLEER. CDR3 sequence: CASSHPTGGHTEAFF. In nucleotides, the CDR3 is TGCGCCAGCAGCCACCCGACAGGGGGACACACTGAAGCTTTCTTT.

The CDR3 here is CASSPQNVPETQYF. The CDR3 DNA reads as TGTGCCAGCAGCCCTCAGAACGTTCCAGAGACCCAGTACTTC. The gene calls are TRBV5-6 and TRBJ2-5; D call uncertain. Germline V CDR1 and CDR2: SGHDT, YYEEEE. This CDR3 spans 14 amino acids. Trimming left V 4 bases short and J 4 bases short, with 14 bases between.

The CDR3 is CASSLTGFMNTEAFF. The CDR3 DNA reads as TGCGCCAGCAGCTTAACAGGGTTCATGAACACTGAAGCTTTCTTT. The genes are TRBV5-1 and TRBJ1-1; tentatively, D is TRBD1 (6 bases). The V and J ends lost 2 bases and 0 bases respectively, with 11 bases between them. Germline V lookup: CDR1 SGHRS, CDR2 YFSETQ. The CDR3 runs to 15 residues.

This chain connects TRBV29-1 to TRBJ1-1, with a weak D call TRBD1 (5 bases). Trimming left V 3 bases short and J 1 base short, with 15 bases between. CDR1 is SQVTM, CDR2 ANQGSEA, per germline. This CDR3 has 15 residues. The CDR3 DNA reads as TGCAGCGTTGATAGAGGCAGGGCTACGAACACTGAAGCTTTCTTT. It specifies CSVDRGRATNTEAFF.

This clone came up many times. Other DNA sequences in the same sample also yield this CDR3. The chain uses TRBV12-3 or TRBV12-4 and TRBJ1-4, with a tentative D call TRBD1 (6 bases). V lost 5 bases and J lost 5, with 9 bases in between. The CDR3 covers 13 residues. The CDR3 protein is CASSLGQNEKLFF. CDR3 nucleotides: TGTGCCAGCAGTCTTGGACAGAATGAAAAACTGTTTTTT.

This chain uses TRBV10-3 with TRBJ2-5; D uncertain. The length of the CDR3 is 15 residues. Germline loops: CDR1 ENHRY, CDR2 SYGVKD. The germline V and J ends were trimmed by 4 bases and 5 bases, with 17 bases remaining between them. CDR3 sequence (DNA): TGTGCCATCAGTGGGGCCGACTCAAAACGGGAGACCCAGTACTTC. Translating gives CAISGADSKRETQYF.

The CDR3 loop reads CASSIEGNSNTEAFF. The CDR3 DNA reads as TGTGCCAGTAGTATAGAAGGGAATTCGAACACTGAAGCTTTCTTT. The chain joins TRBV19 to TRBJ1-1; D is unresolved. The ends were cut back, 0 bases at V and 1 base at J, with 9 bases in the middle. Germline V CDR1 and CDR2: LNHDA, SQIVND (reference sequence). The CDR3 is made up of 15 amino acids.